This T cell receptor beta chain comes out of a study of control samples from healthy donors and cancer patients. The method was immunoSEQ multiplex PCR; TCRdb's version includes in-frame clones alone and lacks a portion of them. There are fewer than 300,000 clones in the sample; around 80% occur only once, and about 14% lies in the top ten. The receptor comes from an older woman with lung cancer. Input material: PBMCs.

The CDR3 DNA follows: TGTGCCAGCAGCTTGGATTTCCCGAATTCACCCCTCCACTTT. Protein: CASSLDFPNSPLHF. The chain links TRBV5-4 to TRBJ1-6, with D uncertain. Trimming removed 0 bases at V and 7 bases at J, with 8 bases between. The germline gives CDR1 SGHNT, CDR2 YYREEE (reference sequence). This CDR3 comprises 14 residues.